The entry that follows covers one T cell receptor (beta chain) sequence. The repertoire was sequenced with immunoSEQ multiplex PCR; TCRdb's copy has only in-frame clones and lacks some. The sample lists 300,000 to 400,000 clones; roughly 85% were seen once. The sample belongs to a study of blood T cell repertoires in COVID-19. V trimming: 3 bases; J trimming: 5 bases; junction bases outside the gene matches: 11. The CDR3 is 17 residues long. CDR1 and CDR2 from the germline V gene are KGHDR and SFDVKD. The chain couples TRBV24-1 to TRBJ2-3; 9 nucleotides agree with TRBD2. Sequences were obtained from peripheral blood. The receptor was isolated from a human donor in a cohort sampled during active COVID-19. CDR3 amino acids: CATSDPSAGGQRDTQYF. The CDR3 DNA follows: TGTGCCACCAGTGATCCCTCCGCGGGGGGGCAGAGAGATACGCAGTATTTT.